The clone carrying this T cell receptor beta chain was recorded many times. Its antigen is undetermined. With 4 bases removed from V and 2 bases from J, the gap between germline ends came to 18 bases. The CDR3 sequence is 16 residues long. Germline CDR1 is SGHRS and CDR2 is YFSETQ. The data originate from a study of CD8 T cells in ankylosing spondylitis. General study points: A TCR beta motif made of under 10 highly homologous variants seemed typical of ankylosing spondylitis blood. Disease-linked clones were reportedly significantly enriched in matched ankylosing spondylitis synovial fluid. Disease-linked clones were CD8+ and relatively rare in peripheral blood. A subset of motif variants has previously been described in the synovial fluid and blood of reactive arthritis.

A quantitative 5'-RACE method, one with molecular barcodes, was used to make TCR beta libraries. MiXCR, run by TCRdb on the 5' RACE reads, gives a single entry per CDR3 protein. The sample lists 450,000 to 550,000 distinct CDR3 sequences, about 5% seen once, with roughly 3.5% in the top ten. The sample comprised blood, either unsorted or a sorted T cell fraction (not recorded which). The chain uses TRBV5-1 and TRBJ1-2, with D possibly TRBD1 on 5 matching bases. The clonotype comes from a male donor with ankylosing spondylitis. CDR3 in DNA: TGCGCCAGCAGCCCCCCGTTTGGGGGGGGAAACTATGGCTACACCTTC. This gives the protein CASSPPFGGGNYGYTF. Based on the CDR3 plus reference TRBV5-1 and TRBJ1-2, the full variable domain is KAGVTQTPRYLIKTRGQQVTLSCSPISGHRSVSWYQQTPGQGLQFLFEYFSETQRNKGNFPGRFSGRQFSNSRSEMNVSTLELGDSALYLCASSPPFGGGNYGYTFGSGTRLTVV.